The 7 T cell receptor beta chains reported below all come from one sample, sequenced in a study of CD8 T cells in Susac syndrome. An amount of RNA that ranged from about 0.45 to 1 ug was reverse transcribed with random hexamers. TCRdb used MiXCR to reprocess the immunoSEQ multiplex PCR reads, holding one entry per CDR3 protein. The sample has 350,000 to 550,000 distinct CDR3 sequences, around 85% seen once. Sequencing used CD8+ T cells from PBMCs. These receptor sequences come from a human donor with multiple sclerosis.

This sequence joins TRBV12-3 or TRBV12-4 and TRBJ2-5; 10 positions agree with TRBD2. J gave up 3 bases and V 7 bases, and 5 bases lay outside the gene matches. The CDR3 spans 14 residues. In nucleotides, the CDR3 is TGTGCCAGCACCGTACTAGCGGGGAAAGAGACCCAGTACTTC. It specifies CASTVLAGKETQYF.

The chain couples TRBV4-1 to TRBJ2-7; 12 nucleotides match TRBD1. Germline values: CDR1 MGHRA, CDR2 YSYEKL. The CDR3 sequence is 16 residues long. With V trimmed by 4 bases and J by 4 bases, 8 bases remained unmatched. DNA of the CDR3: TGCGCCAGCAGCCTCAACCCGGGACAGGGGGCATACGAGCAGTACTTC. This codes for CASSLNPGQGAYEQYF.

J is TRBJ2-5 and V is TRBV13; maybe TRBD1 (5 bases). The CDR3 covers 15 residues. Trimming removed 4 bases from V and 5 bases from J, with 17 bases in between. In germline, CDR1 is PRHDT, CDR2 FYEKMQ (reference sequence). CDR3 coding DNA: TGTGCCAGCAGCTCTCACGACAGTTTTGGTGAGACCCAGTACTTC. It codes for CASSSHDSFGETQYF. Full variable domain (missing parts from reference TRBV13 and TRBJ2-5): AAGVIQSPRHLIKEKRETATLKCYPIPRHDTVYWYQQGPGQDPQFLISFYEKMQSDKGSIPDRFSAQQFSDYHSELNMSSLELGDSALYFCASSSHDSFGETQYFGPGTRLLVL.

The rearrangement links TRBV10-3 to TRBJ2-7; D is possibly TRBD1 (6 bases). CDR1 and CDR2 from the germline V gene are ENHRY and SYGVKD. The V end lost 6 bases, the J end lost 4 bases, and 7 bases lay between the germline ends. This CDR3 is 11 amino acids long. The CDR3 reads CAIRQGYEQYF. CDR3 in DNA: TGTGCCATCAGACAGGGTTACGAGCAGTACTTC.

This clonotype was observed a single time. The V call is TRBV19, the J call TRBJ2-2, with 7 nucleotides matching TRBD1. V dropped 0 bases and J dropped 1; count of bases not matched to a gene: 5. The CDR3 contains 17 residues. Germline CDR1 is LNHDA and CDR2 is SQIVND (reference sequence). The DNA of the CDR3 is TGTGCCAGTAGTATAGATTATGGGACAGAGAACACCGGGGAGCTGTTTTTT. Its protein product is CASSIDYGTENTGELFF.

V and J are TRBV5-6 and TRBJ1-1, with D possibly TRBD1 on 5 matching bases. Germline CDR1 and CDR2: SGHDT and YYEEEE. Trimming removed 0 bases from V and 5 bases from J, with 11 bases in between. CDR3 length: 14 amino acids. The CDR3, as DNA: TGTGCCAGCAGCTTGGATCAGGGCTGGACTGAAGCTTTCTTT. This codes for CASSLDQGWTEAFF.

The V gene is TRBV5-1, the J gene TRBJ2-2, with TRBD2 matching over 11 bases. With V trimmed by 0 bases and J by 6 bases, 4 bases remained unmatched. CDR1 is SGHRS and CDR2 is YFSETQ in the germline V gene. This CDR3 spans 16 amino acids. The DNA for the CDR3 is TGCGCCAGCAGCTTGGTTCTAGCGGGAGGAGCCGGGGAGCTGTTTTTT. It codes for CASSLVLAGGAGELFF. Full variable domain (outside the CDR3, taken from reference TRBV5-1 and TRBJ2-2): KAGVTQTPRYLIKTRGQQVTLSCSPISGHRSVSWYQQTPGQGLQFLFEYFSETQRNKGNFPGRFSGRQFSNSRSEMNVSTLELGDSALYLCASSLVLAGGAGELFFGEGSRLTVL.